One and the same sample provided the 13 T cell receptor beta chains below, sequenced in a study of cytomegalovirus exposure and HLA in healthy donors. Only in-frame clones appear in the TCRdb table, and some are missing; sequencing was by immunoSEQ multiplex PCR. The repertoire consists of around 130,000 clones, with just under 90% occurring once and the leading ten covering over 3%. Sequenced material: PBMCs. Every receptor here comes from a man aged 25 to 40 in good health and CMV-seronegative.

The chain uses TRBV25-1 and TRBJ2-7, with 10 bases matching TRBD2. This CDR3 comprises 15 residues. V trimming: 2 bases; J trimming: 3 bases; junction bases outside the gene matches: 4. Germline loops: CDR1 MGHDK, CDR2 SYGVNS. This CDR3 is CASSEQASGSYEQYF. CDR3 coding DNA: TGTGCCAGCAGTGAACAGGCTAGCGGGAGCTACGAGCAGTACTTC.

This clone was seen just once. V and J are TRBV5-5 and TRBJ2-2; perhaps TRBD1 as D (5 bases). Germline V gene sequence: CDR1 SGHKS, CDR2 YYEKEE (reference sequence). The CDR3 loop spans 14 amino acids. V shed 4 bases and J shed 5 bases, with 12 bases lying between them. In DNA form, the CDR3 reads TGTGCCAGCAGCGAGACAGAGTTTACCGGGGAGCTGTTTTTT. This encodes CASSETEFTGELFF.

The V gene is TRBV2, the J gene TRBJ1-1; 11 bases agree with TRBD1. CDR3 length: 15 residues. Losses at the gene ends were 6 bases for V and 6 bases for J; bases not matched to a gene: 9. CDR1 and CDR2 (germline): SNHLY, FYNNEI. CDR3 sequence (DNA): TGTGCCAGCAGGGTCCGGGACAGGGGGTTCTCTGAAGCTTTCTTT. Its protein product is CASRVRDRGFSEAFF.

J is TRBJ2-7 and V is TRBV4-2; 12 bases are shared with TRBD2. The germline CDR1 and CDR2 sequences are LGHNA and YNFKEQ. V lost 4 bases to trimming and J lost 4 bases; unmatched junction nucleotides: 8. The CDR3 consists of 16 residues. CDR3 protein: CASSPKSSGGAYEQYF. CDR3 DNA: TGTGCCAGCAGCCCAAAATCTAGCGGGGGGGCTTACGAGCAGTACTTC.

CDR3 loop: CASSYTDTQYF. The CDR3, as DNA: TGTGCCAGCAGTTACACAGATACGCAGTATTTT. The J gene is TRBJ2-3, the V gene TRBV2; D not resolved. Germline values: CDR1 SNHLY, CDR2 FYNNEI. This CDR3 spans 11 amino acids. Trimming shortened V by 5 bases and J by 2 bases, and 2 bases separated the two germline ends.

This clone was detected once. The chain combines TRBV7-3 with TRBJ2-1; TRBD2 agrees at 9 bases. With 1 base clipped from V and 4 bases from J, the junction kept 2 bases outside the gene matches. This CDR3 has 15 residues. Germline CDR1 reads SGHTA; CDR2 reads FQGTGA. The CDR3 here is CASSLRTSDYNEQFF. The CDR3 DNA sequence: TGTGCCAGCAGCTTAAGGACTAGCGATTACAATGAGCAGTTCTTC.

The V call is TRBV5-4, the J call TRBJ2-5, with TRBD1 identical over 7 bases. The V gene end was trimmed by 4 bases and the J gene end by 5 bases; junction bases not matched to a gene: 11. The CDR3 contains 15 residues. CDR1 is SGHNT and CDR2 is YYREEE in the germline V gene (reference sequence). The CDR3 is CASSKGQRPGETQYF. CDR3 nucleotides: TGTGCCAGCAGCAAGGGACAGAGGCCCGGTGAGACCCAGTACTTC.

This clone was observed a single time. The chain links TRBV18 to TRBJ2-7, with 8 bases matching TRBD1. The J segment lost 1 base and the V segment lost 3 bases, leaving 8 bases of the junction unmatched. Per the germline V gene, CDR1 is KGHSH and CDR2 is LQKENI. The CDR3 is made up of 16 amino acids. The CDR3 sequence is CASSPRQGSGSYEQYF. For the CDR3, the DNA is TGTGCCAGCTCACCTCGACAGGGGTCAGGGTCCTACGAGCAGTACTTC.

The V call is TRBV10-3, the J call TRBJ1-2; TRBD1 might be the D (5 bases). The CDR3 is 13 residues long. V shed 3 bases and J shed 2 bases, with 7 bases lying between them. Germline V gene data show CDR1 as ENHRY and CDR2 as SYGVKD. CDR3 sequence: CAISEDRNYGYTF. As DNA, the CDR3 is TGTGCCATCAGTGAAGACAGAAACTATGGCTACACCTTC.

The chain uses TRBV4-3 and TRBJ2-5; D might be TRBD2 (5 bases). CDR1 is LGHNA and CDR2 is YSLEER in the germline V gene. The CDR3 extends over 16 amino acids. The ends were cut back, 1 base at V and 4 bases at J, with 16 bases in the middle. CDR3 residues: CASSQGGVGRGETQYF. DNA for the CDR3: TGCGCCAGCAGCCAAGGGGGAGTCGGCCGGGGAGAGACCCAGTACTTC.

The genes are TRBV6-1 and TRBJ2-6; TRBD1 might be the D (5 bases). Germline lookup yields CDR1 MNHNS and CDR2 SASEGT. V was trimmed by 2 bases and J by 2 bases, leaving 7 bases between them. The CDR3 consists of 15 residues. The CDR3 loop is CASSERGAGANVLTF. The CDR3 nucleotides are TGTGCCAGCAGTGAAAGGGGTGCTGGGGCCAACGTCCTGACTTTC.

The J gene is TRBJ2-2, the V gene TRBV4-1; 8 bases fit TRBD1. The V and J ends lost 0 bases and 3 bases, in that order; junction bases with no gene match: 9. There are 18 residues in the CDR3. CDR1 is MGHRA and CDR2 is YSYEKL in the germline V gene. This CDR3 reads CASSQDLGTGLYTGELFF. The CDR3 coding sequence is TGCGCCAGCAGCCAAGATCTCGGGACAGGACTTTACACCGGGGAGCTGTTTTTT.

The genes are TRBV28 and TRBJ1-2; 10 bases agree with TRBD1. CDR1 is MDHEN and CDR2 is SYDVKM in the germline V gene. This CDR3 comprises 13 residues. V was pared by 4 bases and J by 8 bases, with 4 bases of the junction left unmatched. The CDR3 region has the DNA TGTGCCAGCAGTTCAGGACAGGGGGACGGCTACACCTTC. This translates into CASSSGQGDGYTF.